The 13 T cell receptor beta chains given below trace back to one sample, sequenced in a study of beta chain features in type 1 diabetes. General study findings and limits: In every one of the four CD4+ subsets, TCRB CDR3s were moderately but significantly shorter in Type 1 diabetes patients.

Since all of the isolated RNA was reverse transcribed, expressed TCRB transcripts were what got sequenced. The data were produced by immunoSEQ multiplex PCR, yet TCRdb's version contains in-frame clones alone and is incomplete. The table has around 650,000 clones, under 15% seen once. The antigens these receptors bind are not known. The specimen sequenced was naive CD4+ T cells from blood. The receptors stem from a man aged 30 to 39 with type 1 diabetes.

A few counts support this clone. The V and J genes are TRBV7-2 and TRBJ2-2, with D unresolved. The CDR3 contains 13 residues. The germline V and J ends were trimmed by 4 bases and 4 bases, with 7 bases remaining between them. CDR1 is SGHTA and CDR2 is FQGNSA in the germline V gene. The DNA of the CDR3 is TGTGCCAGCAGCTATATAGCCACCGGGGAGCTGTTTTTT. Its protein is CASSYIATGELFF. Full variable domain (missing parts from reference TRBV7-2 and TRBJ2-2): GAGVSQSPSNKVTEKGKDVELRCDPISGHTALYWYRQSLGQGLEFLIYFQGNSAPDKSGLPSDRFSAERTGGSVSTLTIQRTQQEDSAVYLCASSYIATGELFFGEGSRLTVL.

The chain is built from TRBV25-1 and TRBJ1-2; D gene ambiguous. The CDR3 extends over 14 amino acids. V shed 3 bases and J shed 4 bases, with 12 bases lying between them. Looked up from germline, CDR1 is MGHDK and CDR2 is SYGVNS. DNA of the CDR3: TGTGCCAGCAGTGACTTAAGGTACAGCTATGGCTACACCTTC. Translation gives CASSDLRYSYGYTF.

The CDR3 DNA sequence: TGTGCCAGCAGCCACTGGAGCGGGAGCACAGATACGCAGTATTTT. This codes for CASSHWSGSTDTQYF. The V call is TRBV14, the J call TRBJ2-3, with D possibly matching TRBD2 (6 bases). Trimming stripped 3 bases from V and 0 bases from J, with 10 bases between. In germline, CDR1 is SGHDN, CDR2 FVKESK. The CDR3 has 15 amino acids.

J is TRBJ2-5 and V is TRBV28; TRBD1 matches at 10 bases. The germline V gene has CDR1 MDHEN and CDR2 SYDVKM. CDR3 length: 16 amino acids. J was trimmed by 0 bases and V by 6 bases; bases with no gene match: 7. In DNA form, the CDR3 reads TGTGCCAGCAGACTACTGGGACAGGGGTACCAAGAGACCCAGTACTTC. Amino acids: CASRLLGQGYQETQYF.

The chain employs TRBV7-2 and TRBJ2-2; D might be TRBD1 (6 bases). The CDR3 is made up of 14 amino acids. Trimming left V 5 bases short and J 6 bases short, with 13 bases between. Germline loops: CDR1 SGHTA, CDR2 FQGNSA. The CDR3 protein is CASSRVQGAGELFF. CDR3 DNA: TGTGCCAGCAGCCGAGTACAGGGAGCCGGGGAGCTGTTTTTT.

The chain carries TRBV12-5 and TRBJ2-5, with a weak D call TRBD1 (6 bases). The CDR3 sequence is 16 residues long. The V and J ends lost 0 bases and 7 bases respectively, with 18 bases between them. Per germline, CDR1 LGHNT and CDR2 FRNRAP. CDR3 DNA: TGTGCTAGTGGTTTGGTACTTCAGGGGCCAGAGGGGACCCAGTACTTC. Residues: CASGLVLQGPEGTQYF.

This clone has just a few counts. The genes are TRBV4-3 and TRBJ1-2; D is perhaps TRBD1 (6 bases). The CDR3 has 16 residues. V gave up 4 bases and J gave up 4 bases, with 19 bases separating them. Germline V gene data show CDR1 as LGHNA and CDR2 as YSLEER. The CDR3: CASSPKGSGAGYGYTF. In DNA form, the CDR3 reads TGCGCCAGCAGCCCAAAGGGGTCAGGGGCCGGCTATGGCTACACCTTC.

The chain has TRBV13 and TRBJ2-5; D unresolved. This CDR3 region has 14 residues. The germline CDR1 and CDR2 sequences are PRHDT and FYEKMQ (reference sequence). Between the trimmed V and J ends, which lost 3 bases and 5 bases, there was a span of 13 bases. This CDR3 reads CASSLGRPKETQYF. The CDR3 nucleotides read TGTGCCAGCAGCTTGGGCCGACCAAAGGAGACCCAGTACTTC.

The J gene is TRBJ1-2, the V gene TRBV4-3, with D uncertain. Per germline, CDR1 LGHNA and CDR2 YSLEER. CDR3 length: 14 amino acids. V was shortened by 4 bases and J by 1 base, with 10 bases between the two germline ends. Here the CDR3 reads CASSLDASNYGYTF. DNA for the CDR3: TGCGCCAGCAGCCTAGATGCCAGTAACTATGGCTACACCTTC.

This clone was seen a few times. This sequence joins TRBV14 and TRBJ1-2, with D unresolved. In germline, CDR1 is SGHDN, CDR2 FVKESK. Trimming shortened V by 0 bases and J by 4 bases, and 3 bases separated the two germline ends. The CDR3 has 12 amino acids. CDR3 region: CASSQDGYGYTF. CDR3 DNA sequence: TGTGCCAGCAGCCAAGATGGCTATGGCTACACCTTC.

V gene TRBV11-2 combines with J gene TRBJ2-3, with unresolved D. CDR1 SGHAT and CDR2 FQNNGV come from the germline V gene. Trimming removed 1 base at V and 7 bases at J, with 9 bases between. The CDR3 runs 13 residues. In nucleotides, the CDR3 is TGTGCCAGCAGCTTAGGTGGGGATTATACGCAGTATTTT. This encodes CASSLGGDYTQYF.

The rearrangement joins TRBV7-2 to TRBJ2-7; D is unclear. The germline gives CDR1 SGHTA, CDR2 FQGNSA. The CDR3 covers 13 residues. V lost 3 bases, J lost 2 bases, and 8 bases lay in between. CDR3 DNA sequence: TGTGCCAGCAGCTTGATCCAGGCCTACGAGCAGTACTTC. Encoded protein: CASSLIQAYEQYF.

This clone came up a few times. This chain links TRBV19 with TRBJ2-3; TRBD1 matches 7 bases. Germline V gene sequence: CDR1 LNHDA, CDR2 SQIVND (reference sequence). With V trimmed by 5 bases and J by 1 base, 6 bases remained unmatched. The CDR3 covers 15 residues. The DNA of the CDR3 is TGTGCCAGTAGTCAGACAGGGAAGGGCACAGATACGCAGTATTTT. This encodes CASSQTGKGTDTQYF.